This T cell receptor beta chain was identified in a study of identical twins. The CDR3 contains 12 residues. Germline V gene data show CDR1 as MNHNY and CDR2 as SVGAGI (reference sequence). Trimming took 5 bases from V and 3 from J, leaving 8 bases between them. TCRdb processed the 5' RACE reads anew with MiXCR; each CDR3 protein has one entry. The table shows a few hundred thousand distinct CDR3 sequences, with about 13% occurring only once. This clonotype was counted a few times. Its specificity is not known. Overall study findings and caveats: Abundant beta clonotypes from cord blood bore fewer insertions; memory repertoires lacked this pattern.

This same sample was also part of a study on yellow fever vaccine responses in identical twins.

The TCR sequence derives from a woman younger than 35 in good health. The sequenced sample was CD4+ T cells sorted from blood. The rearrangement joins TRBV6-6 to TRBJ2-7; no clear D. The chain's CDR3 is CASSKDDYEQYF. As DNA, the CDR3 is TGTGCCAGCAGTAAAGACGACTACGAGCAGTACTTC.